One and the same sample provided the 20 T cell receptor beta chains below, sequenced in a study of blood T cell repertoires in COVID-19. Data came from immunoSEQ multiplex PCR; TCRdb stores just in-frame clones and leaves some out. The table lists under 200,000 clones, about 90% of them singletons, with about 8.1% in the top ten. The sequencing input was PBMCs or T cells enriched from blood (not recorded which). These receptors came from a woman aged 18-29 years who had recovered from COVID-19.

The chain couples TRBV7-9 to TRBJ1-1; D is uncertain. The germline CDR1 and CDR2 sequences are SEHNR and FQNEAQ (reference sequence). Deletions cut 1 base from V and 0 bases from J, with 15 bases between. The CDR3 length is 17 residues. The CDR3 region is CASSLEKLWSVNTEAFF. The CDR3 DNA reads TGTGCCAGCAGCTTAGAAAAACTTTGGTCGGTGAACACTGAAGCTTTCTTT.

Worth noting for this clone: Other DNA variants within this sample encode the same CDR3. The chain is built from TRBV7-6 and TRBJ2-7; 8 nucleotides agree with TRBD1. With V trimmed by 5 bases and J by 1 base, 7 bases remained unmatched. The length of the CDR3 is 15 residues. Germline CDR1 and CDR2: SGHVS and FNYEAQ. In nucleotides, the CDR3 is TGTGCCAGCAGCCTCGGGACAGGACTATCCTACGAGCAGTACTTC. Translating it yields CASSLGTGLSYEQYF.

The rearrangement links TRBV7-3 to TRBJ1-1; tentatively, D is TRBD1 (5 bases). The CDR3 has 13 amino acids. CDR1 SGHTA and CDR2 FQGTGA come from the germline V gene. Trimming cost V 5 bases and J 1 base, with 8 bases left between them. The CDR3 sequence: CASSAGQNTEAFF. DNA for the CDR3: TGTGCCAGCAGCGCGGGGCAGAACACTGAAGCTTTCTTT.

The chain carries TRBV21-1 and TRBJ1-1. TRBV21-1 is an annotated pseudogene. The CDR3 has 16 amino acids. The CDR3 region is CASSKGYVLRNTEAFF. The CDR3 nucleotides are TGTGCCAGCAGCAAAGGATACGTACTCCGGAACACTGAAGCTTTCTTT.

The CDR3 here is CATRLAGGSYNEQFF. Written as DNA, the CDR3 is TGTGCCACCCGACTAGCGGGGGGGTCCTACAATGAGCAGTTCTTC. The V call is TRBV6-5, the J call TRBJ2-1; 14 nucleotides match TRBD2. This CDR3 region has 15 residues. Germline values: CDR1 MNHEY, CDR2 SVGAGI. The V and J ends lost 10 bases and 1 base, in that order; junction bases with no gene match: 3.

The V and J genes are TRBV7-2 and TRBJ1-5, with 10 bases aligning to TRBD1. V was pared by 5 bases and J by 4 bases, with 2 bases of the junction left unmatched. Germline V lookup: CDR1 SGHTA, CDR2 FQGNSA. The CDR3 sequence is 14 residues long. CDR3 in amino acids: CASSAGQGNQPQHF. In nucleotides, the CDR3 is TGTGCCAGCAGCGCGGGACAGGGGAATCAGCCCCAGCATTTT.

In its sample, this clone was seen once. The V gene is TRBV30, the J gene TRBJ1-2, with D maybe TRBD1 (6 bases). The V and J ends lost 5 bases and 6 bases respectively, with 16 bases between them. This CDR3 spans 13 amino acids. The germline gives CDR1 GTSNPN, CDR2 SVGIG (reference sequence). CDR3 region: CAWGYGGQDGYTF. The CDR3 DNA reads TGTGCCTGGGGGTACGGGGGGCAGGATGGCTACACCTTC.

This rearrangement joins TRBV7-9 to TRBJ2-3, with a possible D match to TRBD2 (6 bases). Trimming cost V 7 bases and J 6 bases, with 20 bases left between them. The CDR3 is 15 amino acids. Germline CDR1 and CDR2: SEHNR and FQNEAQ (reference sequence). The chain's CDR3 is CASTQQAGREDTQYF. CDR3 bases: TGTGCCAGCACTCAACAGGCGGGCCGGGAGGATACGCAGTATTTT.

The CDR3 bases are TGTGCCAGCAGCCCCGATCGACAGGGATGGGGCCCCCTCCACTTT. Protein sequence: CASSPDRQGWGPLHF. The chain carries TRBV28 and TRBJ1-6, with 7 bases matching TRBD1. Trimming cost V 6 bases and J 13 bases; bases outside gene matches: 15. The CDR3 runs to 15 residues. Germline V lookup: CDR1 MDHEN, CDR2 SYDVKM.

This clone appeared once. This chain joins TRBV19 and TRBJ1-2; D is unclear. This CDR3 is 15 amino acids long. In germline, CDR1 is LNHDA, CDR2 SQIVND (reference sequence). V was trimmed by 5 bases and J by 4 bases, leaving 17 bases between them. The DNA of the CDR3 is TGTGCCAGTAGTGTCGGATGGGATGCGGGCTATGGCTACACCTTC. Protein product: CASSVGWDAGYGYTF.

The CDR3 region has the DNA TGTGCCAGCAGCGTCCCCCGGGGGGAGCGGGGGGGCAGTGAGCAGTTCTTC. It specifies CASSVPRGERGGSEQFF. The V call is TRBV9, the J call TRBJ2-1; 10 bases align to TRBD2. CDR3 length: 17 amino acids. Looked up from germline, CDR1 is SGDLS and CDR2 is YYNGEE. Unmatched junction bases numbered 14, after V lost 2 bases and J lost 9 bases.

The rearrangement uses TRBV21-1 and TRBJ1-2; no DNA check was done on the table's D call, TRBD1. TRBV21-1 is described as a pseudogene. CDR3 length equals 14 residues. The CDR3: CASSKDRGKRGYTF. The CDR3 region has the DNA TGTGCCAGCAGCAAAGATAGGGGAAAACGCGGCTACACCTTC.

The chain has TRBV5-5 and TRBJ1-2; D is undetermined. CDR1 is SGHKS and CDR2 is YYEKEE in the germline V gene (reference sequence). The CDR3 spans 11 residues. Trimming shortened V by 1 base and J by 7 bases, and 5 bases separated the two germline ends. As DNA, the CDR3 is TGTGCCAGCAGCTTGAACAGTGGCTACACCTTC. Translation gives CASSLNSGYTF.

The chain joins TRBV6-4 to TRBJ2-1; TRBD1 agrees at 9 bases. V dropped 6 bases and J dropped 4; count of bases not matched to a gene: 7. This CDR3 is built from 15 residues. From germline, CDR1 is MRHNA and CDR2 SNTAGT. CDR3 residues: CASSRTGADYNEQFF. The CDR3 DNA is TGTGCCAGCAGCCGGACAGGGGCGGATTACAATGAGCAGTTCTTC.

The chain carries TRBV29-1 and TRBJ1-2; 8 nucleotides line up with TRBD1. The CDR3 consists of 13 residues. The trim removed 6 bases at V and 7 bases at J, leaving 10 bases unmatched. From germline, CDR1 is SQVTM and CDR2 ANQGSEA. CDR3: CSVGQGNDSGYTF. CDR3 DNA: TGCAGCGTAGGACAGGGTAACGATTCTGGCTACACCTTC.

The rearrangement links TRBV27 to TRBJ1-3, with 9 bases identical to TRBD1. The CDR3 extends over 15 amino acids. The trim removed 3 bases at V and 1 base at J, leaving 1 base unmatched. Germline lookup yields CDR1 MNHEY and CDR2 SMNVEV (reference sequence). As DNA, the CDR3 is TGTGCCAGCAGTTTCGGGACAGGGTCTGGAAACACCATATATTTT. Translation gives CASSFGTGSGNTIYF.

The chain has TRBV5-1 and TRBJ2-1; the match to TRBD2 covers 10 bases. This CDR3 region has 15 residues. V lost 0 bases, J lost 4 bases, and 1 base stayed unmatched. CDR1 and CDR2 (germline): SGHRS, YFSETQ. The CDR3 protein is CASSLASGGYNEQFF. The CDR3 DNA reads TGCGCCAGCAGCTTGGCTAGCGGGGGTTACAATGAGCAGTTCTTC.

The rearrangement uses TRBV7-9 and TRBJ2-3; D not resolved. The CDR3 length is 17 residues. Germline V gene data show CDR1 as SEHNR and CDR2 as FQNEAQ (reference sequence). V lost 1 base to trimming and J lost 2 bases, with 16 bases between them. CDR3 DNA: TGTGCCAGCAGCTTAGATCGCACCTATCCTCCCACAGATACGCAGTATTTT. Translation: CASSLDRTYPPTDTQYF.

The V call is TRBV28, the J call TRBJ1-1, with TRBD1 matching over 9 bases. The germline V gene has CDR1 MDHEN and CDR2 SYDVKM. J was trimmed by 10 bases and V by 3 bases; bases with no gene match: 3. There are 12 residues in the CDR3. This chain's CDR3 is CASSLGQGGAFF. CDR3 in DNA: TGTGCCAGCAGTTTGGGACAGGGTGGAGCTTTCTTT.

This clone occurred once. This chain uses TRBV4-2 with TRBJ1-2; 7 bases match TRBD1. CDR1 LGHNA and CDR2 YNFKEQ come from the germline V gene. J was trimmed by 9 bases and V by 1 base; bases with no gene match: 8. This CDR3 contains 14 residues. The CDR3 protein is CASSQARQGNRYTF. DNA of the CDR3: TGTGCCAGCAGCCAAGCCCGACAGGGAAATCGCTACACCTTC.